The rows below give T cell receptor beta chains drawn from one sample of a study of blood T cell repertoires in COVID-19. Using immunoSEQ multiplex PCR, the repertoire was profiled, and TCRdb retains in-frame clones only, with some absent. The data show 180,000 or so clones, 75% to 85% seen once. Sequencing input: peripheral blood. The receptors originated from a woman in her 40s with COVID-19, enrolled during active disease. Both conserved end residues are part of each CDR3. Each record gives: J gene, V gene, clone size, CDR3 protein. Rows give clone size only sometimes, using once, few, many, or a class for an expanded clone.

TRBJ1-2 | TRBV27 | once | CASSLGTGSNYGYTF
TRBJ2-3 | TRBV7-9 | NA | CASSFVGLRAGADTQYF
TRBJ1-4 | TRBV28 | NA | CASSFRQGNNEKLFF
TRBJ2-1 | TRBV9 | NA | CASSVVIAGAHNEQFF
TRBJ1-5 | TRBV9 | NA | CASSVDPLGDQPQHF
TRBJ2-3 | TRBV27 | NA | CASSFSGVTDTQYF
TRBJ1-5 | TRBV28 | few | CASSPQGAGQPQHF
TRBJ2-4 | TRBV5-4 | NA | CASSLGGLAGGKNIQYF
TRBJ2-5 | TRBV30 | NA | CAWRLEQTQYF
TRBJ2-2 | TRBV12-5 | NA | CASGLLGGTGELFF
TRBJ1-4 | TRBV28 | once | CASRTPRQGSEKLFF
TRBJ2-1 | TRBV20-1 | NA | CSASGVEQFF
TRBJ1-2 | TRBV5-1 | NA | CASSSGTGDYGYTF
TRBJ2-1 | TRBV14 | NA | CASSPRQSGSGNEQFF
TRBJ2-2 | TRBV7-3 | NA | CASSPPGLAGGTGELFF
TRBJ1-1 | TRBV28 | NA | CASSFRGYTEAFF
TRBJ1-5 | TRBV19 | NA | CASGQGVQPQHF
TRBJ2-7 | TRBV19 | NA | CASSIGAEYEQYF
TRBJ2-2 | TRBV4-2 | NA | CASSQGLAVSTGELFF
TRBJ2-3 | TRBV3-1/TRBV3-2 | NA | CASSQDWTSGVTQYF
TRBJ1-3 | TRBV5-1 | NA | CASSLTVPSSGNTIYF
TRBJ2-1 | TRBV27 | NA | CASSFRGPPSYNEQFF
TRBJ2-1 | TRBV7-8 | NA | CASSLVAGGYEQFF
TRBJ2-7 | TRBV30 | NA | CALALAGLYEQYF
TRBJ2-7 | TRBV18 | once | CASSGTDSYEQYF
TRBJ2-7 | TRBV19 | NA | CASSIEGGRAVYEQYF
TRBJ1-3 | TRBV2 | NA | CAIRGSGNTIYF
TRBJ2-1 | TRBV7-2 | NA | CASSFQRGRSEQFF
TRBJ2-2 | TRBV4-1 | NA | CASSQDSLTGELFF
TRBJ2-1 | TRBV19 | NA | CASSPIGTSGPNEQFF
TRBJ2-3 | TRBV7-3 | NA | CASSLGPRGGRTDTQYF
TRBJ2-5 | TRBV6-2/TRBV6-3 | NA | CASSLPSGRGQETQYF
TRBJ1-1 | TRBV14 | NA | CASSLMRGGTEAFF
TRBJ1-1 | TRBV7-9 | NA | CASSRQGTVNSEAFF
TRBJ2-1 | TRBV5-1 | NA | CASSLTGAGVLDEQFF
TRBJ2-7 | TRBV5-6 | NA | CASSLGAAPYEQYF
TRBJ1-5 | TRBV18 | NA | CASSPTSGQPQHF
TRBJ1-6 | TRBV20-1 | NA | CSASSHSTYNSPLHF
TRBJ2-3 | TRBV6-5 | NA | CASTVPTDTQYF
TRBJ1-2 | TRBV6-1 | NA | CASSALQGSPNYGYTF
TRBJ2-1 | TRBV6-5 | few | CASRGWDRDVFF
TRBJ2-5 | TRBV5-5 | NA | CASSRAGGPETQYF
TRBJ2-1 | TRBV9 | NA | CASSTGGSFNEQFF
TRBJ2-3 | TRBV10-3 | NA | CAISTEVNTQYF
TRBJ2-1 | TRBV4-1 | NA | CASRQDRPTYNEQFF
TRBJ2-1 | TRBV11-2 | NA | CASSLIYNEQFF
TRBJ2-1 | TRBV7-9 | NA | CASSLALGASYNEQFF
TRBJ1-2 | TRBV4-1 | NA | CASSQEEDRRYGYTF